The subject of this entry is one T cell receptor (beta chain). As originally analysed: Estimation of nucleated cell counts relied on the amplification of reference gene primers. Profiling relied on immunoSEQ multiplex PCR, and the TCRdb table lists in-frame clones only, not all of them. V and J calls and clone size are as listed in that table; D and trimming were resolved from the DNA. The sample has tens of thousands of clones; roughly four fifths are singletons. The data derive from a study of blood T cell repertoires in COVID-19. Trimming left V 5 bases short and J 1 base short, with 20 bases between. Germline CDR1 SGHAT, CDR2 FQNNGV. The length of the CDR3 is 17 residues.

The chain joins TRBV11-2 to TRBJ1-1, with a possible D match to TRBD1 (5 bases). This sequence originates from an older woman with acute or convalescent COVID-19. Sequencing input: peripheral blood. CDR3 residues: CASSQTVGGSRNTEAFF. DNA of the CDR3: TGTGCCAGCAGCCAAACGGTGGGGGGGAGCAGGAACACTGAAGCTTTCTTT.